The text below deals with one TCR beta chain. Antigen unknown. Primers for the PCR totalled 60 Vbeta and 13 Jbeta. The method was immunoSEQ multiplex PCR; TCRdb's version includes in-frame clones alone and lacks a portion of them. The sample comprises about 120,000 clones, about 72% of which are singletons, and 15% to 20% rests with the top ten. This sample is part of a study of cytomegalovirus exposure and HLA in healthy donors. Turning to the study itself: Earlier work reported 100 million to 130 million unique TCR beta sequences from about 179 million T cells. Findings and caveats of the study: Association of 16,951 TCR beta sequences with HLA alleles was found at 0.05 false discovery rate in a later analysis. Rarity held for most TCR sequences, but there were some public TCRs that occurred in many donors.

Unrecorded immune exposure was likely among donors, who were nominally healthy when sampled. CDR1 MDHEN and CDR2 SYDVKM come from the germline V gene. The CDR3 length is 14 residues. Between the trimmed V and J ends, which lost 5 bases and 5 bases, there was a span of 15 bases. V is TRBV28 and J is TRBJ1-1, with D tentatively TRBD1 (5 bases). The sample was PBMCs. The receptor was isolated from a man aged 50-59 years in good health and CMV-seropositive. As DNA, the CDR3 is TGTGCCAGCAGTCCATCAGGGTTGATGACTGAAGCTTTCTTT. Translated, it gives CASSPSGLMTEAFF.